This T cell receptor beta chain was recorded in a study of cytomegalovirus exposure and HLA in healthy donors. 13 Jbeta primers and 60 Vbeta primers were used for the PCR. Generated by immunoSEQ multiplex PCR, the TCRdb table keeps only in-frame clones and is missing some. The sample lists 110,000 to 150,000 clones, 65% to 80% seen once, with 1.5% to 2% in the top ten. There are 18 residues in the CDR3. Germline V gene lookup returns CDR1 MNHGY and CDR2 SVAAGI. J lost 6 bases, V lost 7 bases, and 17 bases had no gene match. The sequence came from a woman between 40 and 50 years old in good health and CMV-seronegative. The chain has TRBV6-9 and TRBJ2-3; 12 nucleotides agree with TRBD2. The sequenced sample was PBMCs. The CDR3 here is CASNRTTLAGGPNDTQYF. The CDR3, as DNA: TGTGCCAGCAACCGAACGACTCTAGCGGGGGGGCCTAATGATACGCAGTATTTT.